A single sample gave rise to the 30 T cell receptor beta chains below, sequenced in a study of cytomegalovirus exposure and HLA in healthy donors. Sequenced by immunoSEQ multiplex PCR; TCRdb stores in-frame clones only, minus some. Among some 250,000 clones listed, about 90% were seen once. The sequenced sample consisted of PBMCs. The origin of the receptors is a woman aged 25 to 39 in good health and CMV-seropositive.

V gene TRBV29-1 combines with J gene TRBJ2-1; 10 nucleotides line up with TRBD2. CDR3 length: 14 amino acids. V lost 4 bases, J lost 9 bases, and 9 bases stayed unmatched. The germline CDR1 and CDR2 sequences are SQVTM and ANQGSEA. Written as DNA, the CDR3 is TGCAGCGTTGCTAGCGGGAGCTTGAGGATTGAGCAGTTCTTC. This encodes CSVASGSLRIEQFF.

The CDR3 region has the DNA TGTGCCAGCAGCTACGTACTCTACAATGAGCAGTTCTTC. Encoded protein: CASSYVLYNEQFF. The chain recombines TRBV6-6 with TRBJ2-1; D uncertain. Germline V gene data show CDR1 as MNHNY and CDR2 as SVGAGI (reference sequence). The CDR3 totals 13 residues. V shed 6 bases and J shed 3 bases, with 9 bases lying between them.

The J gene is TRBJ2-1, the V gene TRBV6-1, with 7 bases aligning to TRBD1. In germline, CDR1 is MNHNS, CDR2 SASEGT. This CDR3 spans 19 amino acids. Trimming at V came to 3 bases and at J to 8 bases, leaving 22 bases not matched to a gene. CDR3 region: CASSDDDRALATPLDEQFF. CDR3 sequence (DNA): TGTGCCAGCAGTGACGACGACAGGGCTCTTGCTACGCCGCTTGATGAGCAGTTCTTC.

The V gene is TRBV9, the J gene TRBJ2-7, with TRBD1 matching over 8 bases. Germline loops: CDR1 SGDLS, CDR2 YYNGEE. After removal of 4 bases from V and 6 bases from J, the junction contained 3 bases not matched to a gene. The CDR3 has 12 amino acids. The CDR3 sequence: CASSLQGAEQYF. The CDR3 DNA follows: TGTGCCAGCAGCCTTCAGGGGGCCGAGCAGTACTTC.

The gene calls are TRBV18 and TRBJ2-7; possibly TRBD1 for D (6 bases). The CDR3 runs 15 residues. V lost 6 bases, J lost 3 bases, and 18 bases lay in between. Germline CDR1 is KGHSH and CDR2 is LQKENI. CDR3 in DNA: TGTGCCAGCTCCCCAATCGCACAGGGCTTCTACGAGCAGTACTTC. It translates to CASSPIAQGFYEQYF. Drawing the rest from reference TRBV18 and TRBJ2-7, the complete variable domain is NAGVMQNPRHLVRRRGQEARLRCSPMKGHSHVYWYRQLPEEGLKFMVYLQKENIIDESGMPKERFSAEFPKEGPSILRIQQVVRGDSAAYFCASSPIAQGFYEQYFGPGTRLTVT.

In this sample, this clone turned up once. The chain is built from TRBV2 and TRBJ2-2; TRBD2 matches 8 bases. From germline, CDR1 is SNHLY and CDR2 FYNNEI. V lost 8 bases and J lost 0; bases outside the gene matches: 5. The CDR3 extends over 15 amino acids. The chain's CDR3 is CASDGLASNTGELFF. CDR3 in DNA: TGTGCCAGCGATGGACTAGCCTCGAACACCGGGGAGCTGTTTTTT.

The CDR3 is CASSQSFSGRIYEQYF. The CDR3 DNA reads TGCGCCAGCAGCCAATCCTTTAGCGGGAGAATCTACGAGCAGTACTTC. The V gene is TRBV4-1, the J gene TRBJ2-7; the match to TRBD2 covers 9 bases. Germline CDR1 reads MGHRA; CDR2 reads YSYEKL. The V segment lost 2 bases and the J segment 3 bases; nucleotides outside the gene matches: 8. The CDR3 sequence is 16 residues long.

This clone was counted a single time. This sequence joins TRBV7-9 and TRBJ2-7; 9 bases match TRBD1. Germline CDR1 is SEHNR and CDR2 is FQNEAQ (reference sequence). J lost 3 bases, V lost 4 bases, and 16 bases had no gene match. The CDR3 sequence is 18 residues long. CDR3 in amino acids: CASSSGQGTALRLYEQYF. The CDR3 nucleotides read TGTGCCAGCAGCTCGGGACAGGGCACGGCCCTCCGCCTCTACGAGCAGTACTTC.

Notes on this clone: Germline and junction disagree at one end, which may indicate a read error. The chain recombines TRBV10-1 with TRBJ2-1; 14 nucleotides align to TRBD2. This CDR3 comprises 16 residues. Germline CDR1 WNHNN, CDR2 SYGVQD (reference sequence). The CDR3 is CASSRTSGRTYNKQFF. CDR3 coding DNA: TGCGCCAGCAGTCGGACTAGCGGGAGGACCTACAATAAGCAGTTCTTC.

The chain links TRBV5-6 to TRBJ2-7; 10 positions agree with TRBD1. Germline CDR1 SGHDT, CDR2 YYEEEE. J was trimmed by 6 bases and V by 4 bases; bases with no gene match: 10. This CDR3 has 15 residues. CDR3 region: CASSRTGDRGGEQYF. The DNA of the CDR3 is TGTGCCAGCAGCCGAACAGGGGACAGGGGAGGCGAGCAGTACTTC.

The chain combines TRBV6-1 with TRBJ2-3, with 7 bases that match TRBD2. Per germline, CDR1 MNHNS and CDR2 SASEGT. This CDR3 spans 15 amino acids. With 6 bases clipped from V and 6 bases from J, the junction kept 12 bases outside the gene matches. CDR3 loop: CASRGRGWVVDTQYF. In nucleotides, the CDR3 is TGTGCCAGCAGGGGGAGGGGCTGGGTTGTGGATACGCAGTATTTT.

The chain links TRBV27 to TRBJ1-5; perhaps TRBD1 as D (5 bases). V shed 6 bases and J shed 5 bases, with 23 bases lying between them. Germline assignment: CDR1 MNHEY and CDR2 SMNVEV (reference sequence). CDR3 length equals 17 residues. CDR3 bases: TGTGCCAGCAGCCCCATCTTGGTGGACATGCCGGATCAGCCCCAGCATTTT. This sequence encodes CASSPILVDMPDQPQHF.

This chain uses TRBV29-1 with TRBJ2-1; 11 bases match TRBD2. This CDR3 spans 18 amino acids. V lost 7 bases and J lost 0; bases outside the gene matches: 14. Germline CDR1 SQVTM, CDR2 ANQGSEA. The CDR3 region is CSAALAGDAGSSYNEQFF. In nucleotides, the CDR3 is TGCAGCGCCGCACTAGCGGGAGATGCGGGAAGCTCCTACAATGAGCAGTTCTTC.

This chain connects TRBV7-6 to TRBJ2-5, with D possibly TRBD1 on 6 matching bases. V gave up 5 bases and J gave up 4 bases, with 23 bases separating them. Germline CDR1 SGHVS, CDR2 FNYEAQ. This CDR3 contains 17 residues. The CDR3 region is CASSAHPPLLGGETQYF. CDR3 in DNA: TGTGCCAGCAGCGCTCACCCTCCCCTACTAGGGGGAGAGACCCAGTACTTC.

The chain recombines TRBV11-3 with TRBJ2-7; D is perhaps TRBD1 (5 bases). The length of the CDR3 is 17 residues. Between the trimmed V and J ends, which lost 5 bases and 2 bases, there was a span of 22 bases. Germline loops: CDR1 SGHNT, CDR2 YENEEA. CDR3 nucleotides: TGTGCCAGCAGCCCTCCTTCCCCACAGGCCGATCCCTACGAGCAGTACTTC. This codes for CASSPPSPQADPYEQYF.

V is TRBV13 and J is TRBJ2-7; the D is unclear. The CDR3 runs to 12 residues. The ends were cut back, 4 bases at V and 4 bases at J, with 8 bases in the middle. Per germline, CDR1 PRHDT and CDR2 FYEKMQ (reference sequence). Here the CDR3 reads CASSYIKYEQYF. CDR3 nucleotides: TGTGCCAGCAGCTATATAAAATACGAGCAGTACTTC.

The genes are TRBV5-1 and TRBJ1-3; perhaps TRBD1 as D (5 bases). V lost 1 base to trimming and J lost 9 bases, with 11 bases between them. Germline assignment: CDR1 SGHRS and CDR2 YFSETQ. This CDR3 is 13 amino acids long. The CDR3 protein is CASSLLGDGTIYF. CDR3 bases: TGCGCCAGCAGCTTGTTAGGGGATGGCACCATATATTTT. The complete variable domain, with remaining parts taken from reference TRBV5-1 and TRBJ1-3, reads KAGVTQTPRYLIKTRGQQVTLSCSPISGHRSVSWYQQTPGQGLQFLFEYFSETQRNKGNFPGRFSGRQFSNSRSEMNVSTLELGDSALYLCASSLLGDGTIYFGEGSWLTVV.

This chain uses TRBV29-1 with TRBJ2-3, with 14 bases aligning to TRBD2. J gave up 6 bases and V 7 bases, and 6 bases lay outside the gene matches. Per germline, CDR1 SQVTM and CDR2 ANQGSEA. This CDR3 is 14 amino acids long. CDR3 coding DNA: TGCAGCGGGGAGACTAGCGGGAGGGGGGATACGCAGTATTTT. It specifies CSGETSGRGDTQYF.

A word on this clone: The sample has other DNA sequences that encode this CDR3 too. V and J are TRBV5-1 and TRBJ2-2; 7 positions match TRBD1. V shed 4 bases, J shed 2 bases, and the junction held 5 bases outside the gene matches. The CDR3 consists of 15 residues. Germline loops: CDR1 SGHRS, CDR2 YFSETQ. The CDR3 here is CASSLGTVNTGELFF. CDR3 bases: TGCGCCAGCAGCCTGGGGACAGTTAACACCGGGGAGCTGTTTTTT.

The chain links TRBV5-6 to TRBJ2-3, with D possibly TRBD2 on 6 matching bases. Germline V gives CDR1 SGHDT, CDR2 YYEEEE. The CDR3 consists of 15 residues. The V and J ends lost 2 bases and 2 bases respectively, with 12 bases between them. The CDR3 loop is CASSLMGGYTDTQYF. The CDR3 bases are TGTGCCAGCAGCTTAATGGGGGGTTACACAGATACGCAGTATTTT.

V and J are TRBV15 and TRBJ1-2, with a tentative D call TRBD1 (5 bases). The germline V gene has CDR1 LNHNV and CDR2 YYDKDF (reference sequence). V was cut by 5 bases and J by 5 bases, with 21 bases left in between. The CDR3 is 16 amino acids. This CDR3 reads CATSPRAGSNIYGYTF. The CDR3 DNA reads TGTGCCACCAGCCCCCGTGCAGGGTCAAACATTTATGGCTACACCTTC.

CDR3 region: CASSPDYYNEQFF. CDR3 nucleotide sequence: TGCGCCAGCAGCCCGGACTACTACAATGAGCAGTTCTTC. The V gene is TRBV5-1, the J gene TRBJ2-1, with a tentative D call TRBD2 (6 bases). The CDR3 totals 13 residues. V shed 4 bases and J shed 3 bases, with 8 bases lying between them. Germline CDR1 is SGHRS and CDR2 is YFSETQ.

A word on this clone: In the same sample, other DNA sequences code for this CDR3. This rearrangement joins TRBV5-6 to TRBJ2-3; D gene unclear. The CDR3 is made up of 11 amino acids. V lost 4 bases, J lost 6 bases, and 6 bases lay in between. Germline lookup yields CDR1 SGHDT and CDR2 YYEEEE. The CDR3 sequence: CASSLRDTQYF. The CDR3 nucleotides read TGTGCCAGCAGCCTCAGGGATACGCAGTATTTT.

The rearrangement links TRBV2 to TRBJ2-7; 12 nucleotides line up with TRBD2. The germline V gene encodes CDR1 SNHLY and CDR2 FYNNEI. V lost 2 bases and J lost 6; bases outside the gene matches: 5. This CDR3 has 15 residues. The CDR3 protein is CASSETSGRLREQYF. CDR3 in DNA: TGTGCCAGCAGTGAAACTAGCGGGAGGTTGCGCGAGCAGTACTTC.

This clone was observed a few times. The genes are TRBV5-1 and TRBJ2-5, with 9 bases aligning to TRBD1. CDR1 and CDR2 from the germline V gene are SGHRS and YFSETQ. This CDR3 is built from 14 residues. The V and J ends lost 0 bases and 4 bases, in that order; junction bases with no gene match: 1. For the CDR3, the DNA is TGCGCCAGCAGCTTGGGGACAGGGGCAGAGACCCAGTACTTC. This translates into CASSLGTGAETQYF.

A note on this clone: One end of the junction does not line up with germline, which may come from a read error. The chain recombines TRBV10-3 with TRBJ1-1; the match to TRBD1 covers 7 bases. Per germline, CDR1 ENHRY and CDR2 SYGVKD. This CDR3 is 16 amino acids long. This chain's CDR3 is CAISGNDRDGNPEAFF. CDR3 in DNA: TGTGCCATCAGTGGCAACGACAGGGATGGGAACCCTGAAGCTTTCTTT.

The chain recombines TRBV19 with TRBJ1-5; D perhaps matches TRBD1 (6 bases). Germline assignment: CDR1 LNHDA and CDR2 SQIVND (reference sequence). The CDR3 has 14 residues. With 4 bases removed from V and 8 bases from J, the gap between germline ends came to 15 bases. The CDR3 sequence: CASSTDRYREPQHF. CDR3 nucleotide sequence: TGTGCCAGTAGTACAGACCGATACAGGGAGCCCCAGCATTTT.

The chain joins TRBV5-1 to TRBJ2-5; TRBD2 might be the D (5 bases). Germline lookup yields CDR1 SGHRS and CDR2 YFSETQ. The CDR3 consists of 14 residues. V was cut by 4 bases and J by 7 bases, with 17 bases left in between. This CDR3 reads CASSMGTTEGTQYF. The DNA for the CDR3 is TGCGCCAGCAGCATGGGAACTACCGAGGGGACCCAGTACTTC.

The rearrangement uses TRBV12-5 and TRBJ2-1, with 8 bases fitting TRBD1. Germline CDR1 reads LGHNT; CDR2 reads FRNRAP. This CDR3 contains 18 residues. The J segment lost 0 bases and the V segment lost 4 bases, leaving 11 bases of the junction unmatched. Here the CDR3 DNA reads TGTGCTAGTGGTTATGGGACAGGTAGCCCTAGCTCCTACAATGAGCAGTTCTTC. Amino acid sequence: CASGYGTGSPSSYNEQFF.

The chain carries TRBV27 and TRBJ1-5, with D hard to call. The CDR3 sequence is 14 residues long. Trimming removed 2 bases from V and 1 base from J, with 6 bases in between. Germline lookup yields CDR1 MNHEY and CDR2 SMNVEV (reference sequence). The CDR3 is CASSLLGSNQPQHF. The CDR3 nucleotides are TGTGCCAGCAGTTTACTCGGGAGCAATCAGCCCCAGCATTTT.